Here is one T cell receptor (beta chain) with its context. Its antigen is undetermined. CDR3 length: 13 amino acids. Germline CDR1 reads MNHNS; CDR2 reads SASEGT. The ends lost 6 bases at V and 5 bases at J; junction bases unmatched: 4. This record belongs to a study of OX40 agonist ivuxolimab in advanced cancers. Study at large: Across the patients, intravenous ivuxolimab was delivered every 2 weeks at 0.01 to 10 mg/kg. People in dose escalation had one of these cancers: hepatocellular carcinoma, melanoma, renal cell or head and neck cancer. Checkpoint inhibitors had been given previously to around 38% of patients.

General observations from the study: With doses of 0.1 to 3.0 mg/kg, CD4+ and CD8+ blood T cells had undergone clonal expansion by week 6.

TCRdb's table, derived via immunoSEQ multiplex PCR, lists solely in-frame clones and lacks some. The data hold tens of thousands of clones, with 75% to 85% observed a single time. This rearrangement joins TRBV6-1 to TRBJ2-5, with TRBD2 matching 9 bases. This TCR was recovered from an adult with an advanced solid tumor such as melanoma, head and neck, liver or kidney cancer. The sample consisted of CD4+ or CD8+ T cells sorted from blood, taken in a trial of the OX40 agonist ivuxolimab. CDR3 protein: CASRTTSGETQYF. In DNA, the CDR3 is TGTGCCAGCAGGACGACTAGCGGTGAGACCCAGTACTTC.